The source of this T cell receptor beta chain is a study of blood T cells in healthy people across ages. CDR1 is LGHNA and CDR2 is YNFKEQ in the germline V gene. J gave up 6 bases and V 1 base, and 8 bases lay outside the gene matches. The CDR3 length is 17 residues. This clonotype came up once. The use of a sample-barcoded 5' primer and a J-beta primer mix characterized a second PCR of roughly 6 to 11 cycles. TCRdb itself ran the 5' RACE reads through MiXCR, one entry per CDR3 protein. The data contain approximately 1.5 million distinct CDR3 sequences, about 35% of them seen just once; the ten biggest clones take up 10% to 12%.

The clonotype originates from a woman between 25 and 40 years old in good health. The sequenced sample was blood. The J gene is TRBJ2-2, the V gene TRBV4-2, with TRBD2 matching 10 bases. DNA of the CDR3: TGTGCCAGCAGCCAAGCCCTCAGCGGGGGGGCCCCCGGGGAGCTGTTTTTT. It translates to CASSQALSGGAPGELFF.